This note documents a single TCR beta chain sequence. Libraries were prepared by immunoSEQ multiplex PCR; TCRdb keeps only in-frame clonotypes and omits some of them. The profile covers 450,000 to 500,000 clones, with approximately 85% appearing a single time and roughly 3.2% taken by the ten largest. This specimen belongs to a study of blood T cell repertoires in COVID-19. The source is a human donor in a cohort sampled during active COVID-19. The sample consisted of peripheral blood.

CDR3 in amino acids: CASSQDLREARTDTQYF. The CDR3, as DNA: TGTGCCAGCAGCCAAGATCTCCGGGAGGCCCGCACAGATACGCAGTATTTT. This sequence joins TRBV3-1 (or the pseudogene TRBV3-2) and TRBJ2-3; 7 positions match TRBD2. After removal of 0 bases from V and 1 base from J, the junction contained 7 bases not matched to a gene. Germline CDR1 and CDR2: LGHDT and YNNKEL (reference sequence). This CDR3 spans 17 amino acids.